The 26 T cell receptor beta chains given below trace back to one sample, sequenced in a study of T cell responses to AZD1222 COVID-19 vaccine. Assay used: immunoSEQ multiplex PCR; TCRdb lists only in-frame clones, some missing. The sample contains about 150,000 clones, roughly 87% of which appear only once. The sequencing here drew on peripheral blood, taken on day 0 of AZD1222 vaccination. The receptor source for this set is an adult in good health.

The count of this clone is one. The chain employs TRBV29-1 and TRBJ2-5; the D is unclear. Germline CDR1 reads SQVTM; CDR2 reads ANQGSEA. This CDR3 is 13 amino acids long. Trimming shortened V by 3 bases and J by 2 bases, and 10 bases separated the two germline ends. The CDR3 nucleotides read TGCAGCGTTGATGCGTCCGGGCAAGAGACCCAGTACTTC. Translation gives CSVDASGQETQYF.

This clone was detected only once. This rearrangement joins TRBV11-3 to TRBJ2-1, with no clear D. This CDR3 spans 15 amino acids. V was cut by 1 base and J by 5 bases, with 12 bases left in between. Germline CDR1 and CDR2: SGHNT and YENEEA. CDR3 DNA sequence: TGTGCCAGCAGCTTAGGACCCATTAAGCACAATGAGCAGTTCTTC. It encodes CASSLGPIKHNEQFF.

The rearrangement uses TRBV3-1 (or the pseudogene TRBV3-2) and TRBJ2-6, with TRBD1 matching 11 bases. The CDR3 runs 17 residues. Germline V gene data show CDR1 as LGHDT and CDR2 as YNNKEL (reference sequence). J lost 4 bases, V lost 4 bases, and 6 bases had no gene match. For the CDR3, the DNA is TGTGCCAGCAGCCCTTGGGGACAGGGGGGCGGGGCCAACGTCCTGACTTTC. This sequence encodes CASSPWGQGGGANVLTF.

This chain joins TRBV3-1 (or the pseudogene TRBV3-2) and TRBJ2-2, with D unresolved. The CDR3 runs 13 residues. Germline values: CDR1 LGHDT, CDR2 YNNKEL (reference sequence). The germline V and J ends were trimmed by 2 bases and 1 base, with 2 bases remaining between them. The CDR3 here is CASSQLNTGELFF. The CDR3, as DNA: TGTGCCAGCAGCCAATTGAACACCGGGGAGCTGTTTTTT.

This clone appeared a single time. The rearrangement joins TRBV27 to TRBJ2-2; the D is unclear. Germline values: CDR1 MNHEY, CDR2 SMNVEV (reference sequence). Trimming took off 2 bases at V and 6 bases at J, with 10 bases between the two ends. The CDR3 length is 14 residues. The CDR3 DNA follows: TGTGCCAGCAGTTTAGGGTCGTCTCCCGGGGAGCTGTTTTTT. It codes for CASSLGSSPGELFF.

The chain employs TRBV27 and TRBJ1-2; 9 positions match TRBD1. The length of the CDR3 is 18 residues. V trimming: 5 bases; J trimming: 4 bases; junction bases outside the gene matches: 17. Germline CDR1 is MNHEY and CDR2 is SMNVEV (reference sequence). For the CDR3, the DNA is TGTGCCAGCAGTAGCTCAGGAGGACAGGGGATTTATATCTATGGCTACACCTTC. Its protein product is CASSSSGGQGIYIYGYTF.

This chain joins TRBV5-4 and TRBJ1-3; D is uncertain. Between the trimmed V and J ends, which lost 0 bases and 5 bases, there was a span of 9 bases. CDR3 length: 14 amino acids. Germline CDR1 reads SGHNT; CDR2 reads YYREEE (reference sequence). The CDR3 spells CASSLAGVRNTIYF. CDR3 DNA: TGTGCCAGCAGCTTGGCTGGGGTTAGAAACACCATATATTTT.

The chain combines TRBV28 with TRBJ1-6, with TRBD1 as a possible D gene (6 bases). Germline V gives CDR1 MDHEN, CDR2 SYDVKM. V lost 4 bases and J 7 bases, leaving 14 bases between the germline ends. The CDR3 runs to 15 residues. Written as DNA, the CDR3 is TGTGCCAGCAGTTCCTCCGGGACACAAAATTCACCCCTCCACTTT. Protein: CASSSSGTQNSPLHF.

This chain joins TRBV27 and TRBJ1-2, with TRBD1 as a possible D gene (5 bases). CDR3 length equals 15 residues. CDR1 is MNHEY, CDR2 SMNVEV, per germline (reference sequence). V shed 5 bases and J shed 3 bases, with 16 bases lying between them. CDR3 sequence (DNA): TGTGCCAGCAGTCTTAACTCGGGGCGCGACTATGGCTACACCTTC. Residues: CASSLNSGRDYGYTF.

This clone has a handful of counts. This sequence joins TRBV30 and TRBJ1-2, with 8 bases identical to TRBD1. The ends lost 5 bases at V and 10 bases at J; junction bases unmatched: 6. Germline values: CDR1 GTSNPN, CDR2 SVGIG (reference sequence). The CDR3 runs to 11 residues. CDR3 region: CAWRTGRDYTF. The CDR3, as DNA: TGTGCCTGGCGGACAGGGAGGGACTACACCTTC. The entire variable domain, with the rest obtained from reference TRBV30 and TRBJ1-2, is as follows: SQTIHQWPATLVQPVGSPLSLECTVEGTSNPNLYWYRQAAGRGLQLLFYSVGIGQISSEVPQNLSASRPQDRQFILSSKKLLLSDSGFYLCAWRTGRDYTFGSGTRLTVV.

The V and J genes are TRBV7-3 and TRBJ2-5; 10 bases are a match to TRBD1. CDR1 is SGHTA, CDR2 FQGTGA, per germline. V lost 5 bases to trimming and J lost 5 bases; unmatched junction nucleotides: 5. This CDR3 spans 14 amino acids. In DNA, the CDR3 is TGTGCCAGCAGCCCCCGGGACAGGGGCGAGACCCAGTACTTC. Protein sequence: CASSPRDRGETQYF.

This rearrangement joins TRBV6-6 to TRBJ1-1; the D gene is possibly TRBD1 (6 bases). Trimming left V 4 bases short and J 5 bases short, with 14 bases between. This CDR3 region has 14 residues. CDR1 is MNHNY, CDR2 SVGAGI, per germline (reference sequence). The CDR3: CASSFRGRGTEAFF. The CDR3 bases are TGTGCCAGCAGTTTCAGGGGTAGGGGAACTGAAGCTTTCTTT.

V usage is TRBV7-8 and J usage is TRBJ1-2; D might be TRBD1 (6 bases). The CDR3 covers 13 residues. The V end was cut by 3 bases, the J end by 5 bases, with 10 bases between. CDR1 and CDR2 (germline): SGHVS, FQNEAQ. In nucleotides, the CDR3 is TGTGCCAGCAGCTTTCGACAGGATTATGGCTACACCTTC. It encodes CASSFRQDYGYTF. The variable domain in full, completed from reference TRBV7-8 and TRBJ1-2, reads GAGVSQSPRYKVAKRGQDVALRCDPISGHVSLFWYQQALGQGPEFLTYFQNEAQLDKSGLPSDRFFAERPEGSVSTLKIQRTQQEDSAVYLCASSFRQDYGYTFGSGTRLTVV.

The rearrangement joins TRBV6-1 to TRBJ1-1; the D is unclear. Trimming stripped 1 base from V and 0 bases from J, with 6 bases between. The germline V gene encodes CDR1 MNHNS and CDR2 SASEGT. The CDR3 loop spans 14 amino acids. The CDR3 region has the DNA TGTGCCAGCAGTGAAGACAGAATGAACACTGAAGCTTTCTTT. Translated, it gives CASSEDRMNTEAFF.

The V call is TRBV3-1 (or the pseudogene TRBV3-2), the J call TRBJ2-7; TRBD2 might be the D (5 bases). Germline V CDR1 and CDR2: LGHDT, YNNKEL (reference sequence). The CDR3 is made up of 15 amino acids. V was shortened by 1 base and J by 3 bases, with 13 bases between the two germline ends. CDR3 protein: CASSQGTVGGYEQYF. In DNA, the CDR3 is TGTGCCAGCAGCCAAGGAACGGTAGGAGGCTACGAGCAGTACTTC.

The chain has TRBV20-1 and TRBJ1-1, with no clear D. Germline loops: CDR1 DFQATT, CDR2 SNEGSKA (reference sequence). Trimming took off 3 bases at V and 4 bases at J, with 6 bases between the two ends. This CDR3 is built from 11 residues. The CDR3 reads CSARGSTEAFF. The CDR3 region has the DNA TGCAGTGCTAGGGGCAGCACTGAAGCTTTCTTT.

This chain connects TRBV7-3 to TRBJ2-1; 9 bases are shared with TRBD2. V gave up 4 bases and J gave up 7 bases; unmatched junction bases: 8. Germline V gene sequence: CDR1 SGHTA, CDR2 FQGTGA. The CDR3 contains 15 residues. In nucleotides, the CDR3 is TGTGCCAGCAGCTCAATAGCGGGAGCAAGAAATGAGCAGTTCTTC. Amino acids: CASSSIAGARNEQFF.

This chain uses TRBV4-1 with TRBJ1-1, with a possible D match to TRBD1 (5 bases). V was pared by 1 base and J by 5 bases, with 14 bases between. Germline V gene sequence: CDR1 MGHRA, CDR2 YSYEKL. The CDR3 consists of 15 residues. The chain's CDR3 is CASSQGYGGGTEAFF. In nucleotides, the CDR3 is TGCGCCAGCAGCCAAGGCTACGGGGGAGGGACTGAAGCTTTCTTT.

The chain links TRBV20-1 to TRBJ1-6; D uncertain. This CDR3 has 9 amino acids. CDR1 is DFQATT, CDR2 SNEGSKA, per germline (reference sequence). The germline V and J ends were trimmed by 5 bases and 14 bases, with 7 bases remaining between them. The CDR3 DNA reads TGCAGTGCTTCCCCCGCCCTCCACTTT. As protein: CSASPALHF.

The chain carries TRBV5-5 and TRBJ2-7; TRBD1 might be the D (5 bases). Germline CDR1 SGHKS, CDR2 YYEKEE (reference sequence). CDR3 length: 15 amino acids. The V end lost 6 bases, the J end lost 0 bases, and 16 bases lay between the germline ends. CDR3 in DNA: TGTGCCAGCAAATGGGGCCTCAAAAGCTCCTACGAGCAGTACTTC. Translated: CASKWGLKSSYEQYF.

This sequence joins TRBV5-5 and TRBJ1-4; possibly TRBD1 for D (6 bases). Trimming stripped 0 bases from V and 8 bases from J, with 14 bases between. In germline, CDR1 is SGHKS, CDR2 YYEKEE (reference sequence). CDR3 size: 15 residues. The CDR3 DNA follows: TGTGCCAGCAGCTTGGTTCAGGGGATAGGCGAAAAACTGTTTTTT. It specifies CASSLVQGIGEKLFF. Using reference TRBV5-5 and TRBJ1-4 for the parts outside the CDR3, the full variable domain is DAGVTQSPTHLIKTRGQQVTLRCSPISGHKSVSWYQQVLGQGPQFIFQYYEKEERGRGNFPDRFSARQFPNYSSELNVNALLLGDSALYLCASSLVQGIGEKLFFGSGTQLSVL.

V gene TRBV14 combines with J gene TRBJ2-7; the match to TRBD2 covers 13 bases. This CDR3 region has 13 residues. CDR1 and CDR2 from the germline V gene are SGHDN and FVKESK. V lost 4 bases to trimming and J lost 6 bases; unmatched junction nucleotides: 0. CDR3 amino acids: CASSRTSGSEQYF. CDR3 nucleotide sequence: TGTGCCAGCAGCCGGACTAGCGGGAGCGAGCAGTACTTC.

About this clone itself: The DNA is omitted, as the CDR3 cannot be located on it reliably, and the CDR3 follows TCRdb's listing. The V gene is TRBV30, the J gene TRBJ2-3. The CDR3 has 11 amino acids, counting both end residues. Germline CDR1 is GTSNPN and CDR2 is SVGIG (reference sequence). The CDR3 here is CAWWGGGTPYF.

The chain uses TRBV6-5 and TRBJ2-7; tentatively, D is TRBD2 (5 bases). In germline, CDR1 is MNHEY, CDR2 SVGAGI. V shed 10 bases and J shed 2 bases, with 12 bases lying between them. CDR3 length: 12 residues. In nucleotides, the CDR3 is TGTGCCATCGCGGACTGGCCCTACGAGCAGTACTTC. Amino acid sequence: CAIADWPYEQYF.

J is TRBJ1-3 and V is TRBV25-1, with TRBD1 matching over 8 bases. CDR1 and CDR2 (germline): MGHDK, SYGVNS. This CDR3 is built from 13 residues. After removal of 6 bases from V and 11 bases from J, the junction contained 9 bases not matched to a gene. CDR3 sequence reads: CASRPRTGLAIYF. The CDR3 DNA sequence: TGTGCCAGCAGGCCCCGGACAGGGCTCGCCATATATTTT.

V and J are TRBV6-5 and TRBJ2-3; TRBD2 aligns across 13 bases. There are 15 residues in the CDR3. Germline lookup yields CDR1 MNHEY and CDR2 SVGAGI. V shed 7 bases, J shed 9 bases, and the junction held 10 bases outside the gene matches. The DNA of the CDR3 is TGTGCCAGCACCGGACTAGCGGGAGCGTCTCGCACGCAGTATTTT. This translates into CASTGLAGASRTQYF.